Given below is one TCR beta chain in context. The record originates from a study of blood T cell repertoires in COVID-19. As for the study in general: Specimens from acute and convalescent COVID-19 originated in the United States, Italy and Spain. T cells, B-cell-depleted T cells, or PBMCs provided the cDNA or gDNA that served as material.

Method: immunoSEQ multiplex PCR; TCRdb's copy keeps in-frame clones and lacks some. Found here are about 88,000 clones, around nine tenths of them singletons; the top ten hold approximately 1.7%. The TCR originated in a man aged 55 to 70 with acute or convalescent COVID-19. Sequenced: peripheral blood.

CDR3: CASRVGADYNSPLHF. The CDR3 region has the DNA TGTGCCAGCCGGGTCGGCGCCGATTATAATTCACCCCTCCACTTT. The chain couples TRBV2 to TRBJ1-6; D is unclear. The ends were cut back, 8 bases at V and 4 bases at J, with 15 bases in the middle. Per the germline V gene, CDR1 is SNHLY and CDR2 is FYNNEI. The CDR3 extends over 15 amino acids.